This T cell receptor beta chain was sequenced in a study of OX40 agonist ivuxolimab in advanced cancers. Exclusion applied to patients with autoimmune disease history or systemic immunosuppression. V was shortened by 5 bases and J by 0 bases, with 14 bases between the two germline ends. The CDR3 sequence is 15 residues long. Germline V CDR1 and CDR2: SEHNR, FQNEAQ (reference sequence). On this clone itself: What it recognizes is unknown.

Study-wide results and caveats: More expanded clones were found, on average, in CD8+ than in CD4+ T cells.

The protocol was immunoSEQ multiplex PCR, while the TCRdb copy is restricted to in-frame clones and leaves out a portion. Of around 32,000 clones listed, about 92% are singletons. This clonotype was sampled from an adult with an advanced solid tumor such as melanoma, head and neck, liver or kidney cancer. The chain has TRBV7-9 and TRBJ2-7, with D perhaps TRBD1 or TRBD2 (5 bases each). Sequencing was performed on CD4+ or CD8+ T cells sorted from blood, taken in a trial of the OX40 agonist ivuxolimab. The CDR3 coding sequence is TGTGCCAGCAGCCCGGGACGGCTAACCTCCTACGAGCAGTACTTC. Translated: CASSPGRLTSYEQYF.